This TCR beta chain was captured in a study of T cell repertoires in cytomegalovirus infection. TCRdb called the reads again in MiXCR, with one record for every CDR3 protein. The table includes about 360,000 distinct CDR3 sequences, around 18% detected once. Per germline, CDR1 DFQATT and CDR2 SNEGSKA (reference sequence). The CDR3 is 15 residues long. V gave up 4 bases and J gave up 3 bases; unmatched junction bases: 10. This clonotype was sampled from a human donor in good health (CMV status not recorded). Some clones in this sample may be carry-over from other donors' samples. This rearrangement joins TRBV20-1 to TRBJ2-5; 8 bases match TRBD1. The specimen was PBMCs. The CDR3 DNA reads as TGCAGTGCTAAGGGGCAGGGGGCGACCGAAGAGACCCAGTACTTC. Its translation: CSAKGQGATEETQYF.